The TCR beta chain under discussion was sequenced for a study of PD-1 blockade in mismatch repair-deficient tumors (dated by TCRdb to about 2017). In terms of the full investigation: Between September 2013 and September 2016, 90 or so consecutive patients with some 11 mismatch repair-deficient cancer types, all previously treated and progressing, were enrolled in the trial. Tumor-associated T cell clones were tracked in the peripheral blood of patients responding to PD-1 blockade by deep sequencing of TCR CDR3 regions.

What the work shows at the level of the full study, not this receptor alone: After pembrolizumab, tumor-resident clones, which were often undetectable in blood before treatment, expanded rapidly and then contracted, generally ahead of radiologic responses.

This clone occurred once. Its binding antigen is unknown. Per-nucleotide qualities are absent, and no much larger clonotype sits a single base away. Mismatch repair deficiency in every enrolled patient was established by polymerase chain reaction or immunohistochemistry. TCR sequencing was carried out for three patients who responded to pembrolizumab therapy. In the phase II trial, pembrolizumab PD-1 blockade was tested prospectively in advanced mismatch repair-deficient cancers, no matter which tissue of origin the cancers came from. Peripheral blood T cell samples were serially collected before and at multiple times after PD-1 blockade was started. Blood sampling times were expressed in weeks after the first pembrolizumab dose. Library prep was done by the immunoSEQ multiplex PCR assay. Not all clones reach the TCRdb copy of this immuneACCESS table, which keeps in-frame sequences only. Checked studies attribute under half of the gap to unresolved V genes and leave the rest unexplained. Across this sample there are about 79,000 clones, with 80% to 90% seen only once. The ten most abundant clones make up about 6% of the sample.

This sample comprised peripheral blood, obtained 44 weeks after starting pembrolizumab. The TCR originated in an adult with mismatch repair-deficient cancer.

The bases are TGTGCCAGCAGCCCCGGAGCAGCTGAGCAGTTCTTC. Protein translation: CASSPGAAEQFF. The rearranged chain carries TRBV7-8 and TRBJ2-1; the D gene is unclear. The CDR3 runs 12 residues from the cysteine to the phenylalanine. Solely the CDR3 DNA is kept, with 36 bases framed from the first base. Relative to germline, V is 5 bases shorter and J is 9 bases shorter, with 11 bases between their ends. Based on the germline V gene, the CDR1 and CDR2 sequences are SGHVS and FQNEAQ.